These T cell receptor beta chains were read from a single sample in a study of cytotoxic CD8 clonotypes in ibrutinib-treated CLL. Clones were sequenced by immunoSEQ multiplex PCR, and TCRdb holds only the in-frame ones, with some missing. The table has about 140,000 clones, 60% to 85% seen once; the top ten hold under 35%. The material sequenced was PBMCs, taken after 12 months of ibrutinib treatment. The receptors were sampled from a human donor with chronic lymphocytic leukemia. The conserved cysteine and the conserved F or W are not part of the CDR3 here. Fields, in order: J gene, V gene, CDR3 protein.

j_call: TRBJ2-7; v_call: TRBV5-5; cdr3_aa: ASSLVVQSYEQY
j_call: TRBJ2-1; v_call: TRBV7-8; cdr3_aa: ASSRTVNEQF
j_call: TRBJ1-3; v_call: TRBV4-1; cdr3_aa: ASSQERISPEGNTIY
j_call: TRBJ2-7; v_call: TRBV2; cdr3_aa: ASSEGRGRGEQY
j_call: TRBJ1-5; v_call: TRBV6-5; cdr3_aa: ASSLGPSGNQPQH
j_call: TRBJ1-1; v_call: TRBV4-1; cdr3_aa: ASSQDEGIVSTEAF
j_call: TRBJ1-6; v_call: TRBV28; cdr3_aa: ATTRRPGQGGSPLH
j_call: TRBJ1-1; v_call: TRBV29-1; cdr3_aa: SVEDGGGGEAF
j_call: TRBJ1-6; v_call: TRBV30; cdr3_aa: AWSRDSNYNSPLH
j_call: TRBJ1-5; v_call: TRBV7-8; cdr3_aa: ASSLSYNQPQH
j_call: TRBJ1-3; v_call: TRBV7-2; cdr3_aa: ASSLISVAGRGGGNTIY
j_call: TRBJ1-1; v_call: TRBV28; cdr3_aa: ASSWRGFGAF
j_call: TRBJ1-1; v_call: TRBV28; cdr3_aa: ASSSSSGVREAF
j_call: TRBJ2-5; v_call: TRBV7-6; cdr3_aa: ASSRDREETQY
j_call: TRBJ2-5; v_call: TRBV11-2; cdr3_aa: ASSQGTQETQY
j_call: TRBJ2-3; v_call: TRBV28; cdr3_aa: ASSFTPQPSGGTDTQY
j_call: TRBJ2-3; v_call: TRBV6-5; cdr3_aa: ASSYGQITDTQY
j_call: TRBJ1-5; v_call: TRBV4-1; cdr3_aa: ASSPLRTGNQPQH
j_call: TRBJ2-3; v_call: TRBV7-3; cdr3_aa: ASSSGGRYTDTQY
j_call: TRBJ1-1; v_call: TRBV19; cdr3_aa: ASTGGLSGNTEAF
j_call: TRBJ2-7; v_call: TRBV30; cdr3_aa: AWMKLGQGSSYEQY
j_call: TRBJ2-7; v_call: TRBV7-2; cdr3_aa: ASSLDSAGLYEQY
j_call: TRBJ2-7; v_call: TRBV5-1; cdr3_aa: ASSTRQGRGDEQY
j_call: TRBJ1-1; v_call: TRBV21-1; cdr3_aa: ASSRDRFDTEAF
j_call: TRBJ2-1; v_call: TRBV18; cdr3_aa: ASSPRLAGDLANEQF
j_call: TRBJ1-1; v_call: TRBV7-9; cdr3_aa: ASSLQENTEAF
j_call: TRBJ1-5; v_call: TRBV7-9; cdr3_aa: ASSFSSNQPQH
j_call: TRBJ2-1; v_call: TRBV9; cdr3_aa: ASSVGSFNEQF
j_call: TRBJ2-3; v_call: TRBV7-2; cdr3_aa: ASSLASGSGRSFSDTQY
j_call: TRBJ1-5; v_call: TRBV20-1; cdr3_aa: SAKLNQPQH